Each of the 11 T cell receptor beta chains below was sequenced from the same sample in a study of blood T cell repertoires in COVID-19. TCRdb's table, derived via immunoSEQ multiplex PCR, lists solely in-frame clones and lacks some. The sample lists approximately 250,000 clones; less than 85% were seen once. The sample comprised peripheral blood. These receptors came from a man in his 60s who had recovered from COVID-19.

The chain carries TRBV10-3 and TRBJ2-5; a possible D gene is TRBD2 (6 bases). This CDR3 has 13 residues. V was pared by 4 bases and J by 3 bases, with 9 bases between. In germline, CDR1 is ENHRY, CDR2 SYGVKD. In DNA form, the CDR3 reads TGTGCCATCAGTGTAGGAGGGAAAGAGACCCAGTACTTC. Its translation: CAISVGGKETQYF.

Only a few counts were recorded for this clone. The chain links TRBV25-1 to TRBJ1-6; tentatively, D is TRBD1 (5 bases). Trimming pared 7 bases from V and 6 bases from J, leaving 10 bases between. This CDR3 has 13 residues. Germline lookup yields CDR1 MGHDK and CDR2 SYGVNS. The CDR3 loop reads CASMGQGNSPLHF. As DNA, the CDR3 is TGTGCCAGCATGGGGCAGGGTAATTCACCCCTCCACTTT.

This clone was recorded a few times. The chain joins TRBV7-9 to TRBJ2-2; D is uncertain. The germline V gene has CDR1 SEHNR and CDR2 FQNEAQ (reference sequence). V was clipped by 5 bases and J by 6 bases, with 7 bases between them. The CDR3 spans 12 residues. For the CDR3, the DNA is TGTGCCAGCAGCACTCTTCCCGGGGAGCTGTTTTTT. Amino acids: CASSTLPGELFF.

Of note for this clone: Other DNA sequences in this specimen translate into the identical CDR3. The chain is built from TRBV30 and TRBJ1-5; D perhaps matches TRBD1 (6 bases). CDR3 length: 17 residues. Germline CDR1 is GTSNPN and CDR2 is SVGIG (reference sequence). V was clipped by 0 bases and J by 0 bases, with 15 bases between them. The DNA of the CDR3 is TGTGCCTGGAGTGTAAAGGGGACACGCTATAGCAATCAGCCCCAGCATTTT. Translated, it gives CAWSVKGTRYSNQPQHF. The full variable domain, with the rest looked up from reference TRBV30 and TRBJ1-5, is SQTIHQWPATLVQPVGSPLSLECTVEGTSNPNLYWYRQAAGRGLQLLFYSVGIGQISSEVPQNLSASRPQDRQFILSSKKLLLSDSGFYLCAWSVKGTRYSNQPQHFGDGTRLSIL.

V gene TRBV29-1 combines with J gene TRBJ1-1; D gene ambiguous. This CDR3 region has 9 residues. CDR1 and CDR2 from the germline V gene are SQVTM and ANQGSEA. Trimming shortened V by 4 bases and J by 10 bases, and 7 bases separated the two germline ends. CDR3 region: CSVGAGAFF. Written as DNA, the CDR3 is TGCAGCGTTGGGGCGGGAGCTTTCTTT.

The chain has TRBV5-5 and TRBJ2-3, with D tentatively TRBD2 (6 bases). The ends were cut back, 0 bases at V and 3 bases at J, with 14 bases in the middle. The CDR3 covers 16 residues. Germline V gives CDR1 SGHKS, CDR2 YYEKEE (reference sequence). CDR3: CASSLGRAVGTDTQYF. CDR3 sequence (DNA): TGTGCCAGCAGCTTGGGGAGGGCCGTGGGAACAGATACGCAGTATTTT.

The genes are TRBV18 and TRBJ1-1, with TRBD1 identical over 7 bases. Germline trimming cut 1 base from V and 7 bases from J; bases unmatched to any gene: 6. The CDR3 covers 14 residues. Germline V gene lookup returns CDR1 KGHSH and CDR2 LQKENI. CDR3 in DNA: TGTGCCAGCTCACCACAACGTTCAGGGGGTGAAGCTTTCTTT. Amino acids: CASSPQRSGGEAFF.

The chain employs TRBV27 and TRBJ1-1; D is uncertain. The CDR3 contains 13 residues. Per the germline V gene, CDR1 is MNHEY and CDR2 is SMNVEV (reference sequence). The V end lost 2 bases, the J end lost 8 bases, and 12 bases lay between the germline ends. The CDR3 nucleotides read TGTGCCAGCAGTTTAGGAGTCAATCGGGAAGCTTTCTTT. This encodes CASSLGVNREAFF.

This chain joins TRBV6-6 and TRBJ2-3, with 13 positions matching TRBD2. Trimming cost V 4 bases and J 2 bases; bases outside gene matches: 3. The germline CDR1 and CDR2 sequences are MNHNY and SVGAGI (reference sequence). This CDR3 is built from 16 residues. The CDR3 bases are TGTGCCAGCAGTTTCGGGACTAGCGGGACCACAGATACGCAGTATTTT. Its protein is CASSFGTSGTTDTQYF.

This clone was recorded at least ten times. V usage is TRBV27 and J usage is TRBJ1-6, with D perhaps TRBD1 (6 bases). CDR1 and CDR2 (germline): MNHEY, SMNVEV (reference sequence). V was clipped by 3 bases and J by 13 bases, with 7 bases between them. The length of the CDR3 is 11 residues. The CDR3, as DNA: TGTGCCAGCAGTTTTGGGGGCCCCCTCCACTTT. Translation: CASSFGGPLHF.

The chain joins TRBV15 to TRBJ1-1; 7 positions match TRBD1. CDR1 and CDR2 (germline): LNHNV, YYDKDF (reference sequence). The CDR3 totals 14 residues. Unmatched junction bases numbered 7, after V lost 0 bases and J lost 9 bases. CDR3 sequence reads: CATSRDMDRSKAFF. In DNA form, the CDR3 reads TGTGCCACCAGCAGAGATATGGACAGGTCCAAAGCTTTCTTT.